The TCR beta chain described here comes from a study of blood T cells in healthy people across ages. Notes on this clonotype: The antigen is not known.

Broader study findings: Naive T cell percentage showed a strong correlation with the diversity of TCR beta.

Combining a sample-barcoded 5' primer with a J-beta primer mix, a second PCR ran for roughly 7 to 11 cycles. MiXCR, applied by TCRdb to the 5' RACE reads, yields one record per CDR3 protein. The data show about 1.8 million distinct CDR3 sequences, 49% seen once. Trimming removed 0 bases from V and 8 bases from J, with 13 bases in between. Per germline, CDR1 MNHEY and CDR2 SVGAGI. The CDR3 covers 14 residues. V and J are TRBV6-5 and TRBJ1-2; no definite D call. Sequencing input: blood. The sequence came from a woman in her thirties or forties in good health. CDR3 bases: TGTGCCAGCAGTTACTCGAGGGTATCGCGCGGCTACACCTTC. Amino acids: CASSYSRVSRGYTF.